The T cell receptor beta chain under discussion was sequenced for a study of metastatic and nonmetastatic thyroid tumors. Background on the study: Comparative analysis of repertoires was undertaken across blood and tumor or nodule tissue obtained from malignant and benign thyroid patients. Study-wide points: TCR beta diversity was reportedly significantly higher in malignant thyroid tumors than benign nodules, in blood and tumor.

In the authors' workflow: Using the CDR3 differences seen across clinicopathological groups, the authors built a distant-metastasis classifier for papillary thyroid cancer, which was meant to discriminate distant-metastatic patients. TCRdb re-processed the PCR reads through MiXCR. The V and J calls, along with clone size, are taken from TCRdb and not from the paper's own processing. The sample lists 13,000 or so clones, around 25% seen once, with less than 60% in the top ten. Until they underwent thyroid surgery, no patient had received any treatment. Only a few counts were recorded for this clone. What it recognizes is unknown. This TCR was recovered from a male donor with papillary thyroid cancer or a benign thyroid nodule (not recorded which). Some clones in this sample may be carry-over from other donors' samples. The source material was blood.

The CDR3, as DNA: TGTGCCAGCAGTTCTGGACAGGCGGGCTACACCTTC. This gives the protein CASSSGQAGYTF. The chain couples TRBV28 to TRBJ1-2; 7 bases map to TRBD1. The germline V gene has CDR1 MDHEN and CDR2 SYDVKM. The CDR3 sequence is 12 residues long. J lost 8 bases, V lost 4 bases, and 4 bases had no gene match.